The entry that follows covers one T cell receptor beta chain sequence. Its antigen remains unidentified. The sample belongs to a study of vaccination effects on CD4 cells after COVID-19. The wider study: Post-vaccination samples were obtained at early and late time points from a few convalescent patients.

V was trimmed by 5 bases and J by 4 bases, leaving 10 bases between them. This CDR3 spans 13 amino acids. In germline, CDR1 is LNHDA, CDR2 SQIVND (reference sequence). Produced via immunoSEQ multiplex PCR; TCRdb's table is partial and in-frame only. The profile shows about 17,000 clones, about 70% of them singletons. Expansion with viral peptide pools was applied to antigen-specific CD4+ T cells by the ViraFEST assay prior to sequencing. The culture ran for around nine days, and then CD4+ T cells were isolated. Infection with SARS-CoV-2 occurred in the person between March and December 2020, and PCR confirmed it. Participants received two doses of either the BNT162b2 or mRNA-1273 vaccine. Two million PBMC were placed in each well, which was supplemented with approximately 9.7 IU/ml IL-2 and about 10 ug/ml peptides. Half-medium replacement with IL-2 medium occurred on days 3 and 7.

V and J are TRBV19 and TRBJ2-3; D remains unclear. The clonotype was recovered from a human donor who had a prior SARS-CoV-2 infection. The sample was CD4+ T cells from PBMCs cultured with SARS-CoV-2 spike peptides, taken after COVID-19 vaccination. The CDR3 nucleotides read TGTGCCAGTAGTTTCACCCGTGCAGATACGCAGTATTTT. Protein sequence: CASSFTRADTQYF.